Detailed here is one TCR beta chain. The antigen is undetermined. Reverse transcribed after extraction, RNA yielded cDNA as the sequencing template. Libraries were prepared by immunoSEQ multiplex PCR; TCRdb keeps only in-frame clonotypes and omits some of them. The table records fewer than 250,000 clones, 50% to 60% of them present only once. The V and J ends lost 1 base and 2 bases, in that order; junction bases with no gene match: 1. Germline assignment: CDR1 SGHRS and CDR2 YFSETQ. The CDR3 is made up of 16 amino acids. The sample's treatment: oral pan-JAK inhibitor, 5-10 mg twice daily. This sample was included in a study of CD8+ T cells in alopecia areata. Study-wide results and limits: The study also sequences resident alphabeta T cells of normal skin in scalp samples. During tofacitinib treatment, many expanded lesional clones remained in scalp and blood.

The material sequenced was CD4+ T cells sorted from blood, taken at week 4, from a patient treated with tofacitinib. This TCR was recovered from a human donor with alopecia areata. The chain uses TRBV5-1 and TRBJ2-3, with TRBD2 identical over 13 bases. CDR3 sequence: CASSLTSGRDTDTQYF. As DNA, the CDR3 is TGCGCCAGCAGCTTGACTAGCGGGAGGGACACAGATACGCAGTATTTT. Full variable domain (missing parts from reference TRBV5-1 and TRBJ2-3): KAGVTQTPRYLIKTRGQQVTLSCSPISGHRSVSWYQQTPGQGLQFLFEYFSETQRNKGNFPGRFSGRQFSNSRSEMNVSTLELGDSALYLCASSLTSGRDTDTQYFGPGTRLTVL.